These 9 T cell receptor beta chains were sequenced from one sample in a study of blood T cell repertoires in COVID-19. Assay used: immunoSEQ multiplex PCR; TCRdb lists only in-frame clones, some missing. The table shows some 18,000 clones, with 70% to 90% occurring only once. The specimen was PBMCs or T cells enriched from blood (not recorded which). These receptors all come from a woman in her 30s who had recovered from COVID-19.

The V and J genes are TRBV21-1 and TRBJ1-1; TRBD1, the table's D call, lacks a check against the DNA. TRBV21-1 is a known pseudogene. CDR3 length equals 12 residues. DNA for the CDR3: TGTGCCAGCAGGAGACAGGCGATTGAAGCTTTCTTT. Translation: CASRRQAIEAFF.

J is TRBJ1-1 and V is TRBV21-1; the table's D call, TRBD1, has no DNA check behind it. TRBV21-1 is a recognized pseudogene. The CDR3 loop spans 13 amino acids. The CDR3 loop reads CASIQGWSTEAFF. CDR3 DNA: TGTGCCAGCATACAGGGTTGGAGCACTGAAGCTTTCTTT.

The J gene is TRBJ1-1, the V gene TRBV19; a weak D match, TRBD1 (6 bases). The CDR3 consists of 18 residues. CDR1 and CDR2 from the germline V gene are LNHDA and SQIVND (reference sequence). Trimming stripped 7 bases from V and 0 bases from J, with 24 bases between. As DNA, the CDR3 is TGTGCCAGTACCATGGTGCAGGGGTTATCATTATTGAACACTGAAGCTTTCTTT. Its protein product is CASTMVQGLSLLNTEAFF.

This rearrangement joins TRBV5-4 to TRBJ1-4, with D maybe TRBD1 (5 bases). V was clipped by 3 bases and J by 0 bases, with 9 bases between them. CDR1 and CDR2 from the germline V gene are SGHNT and YYREEE (reference sequence). The CDR3 has 15 residues. CDR3 loop: CASSSGFTTNEKLFF. As DNA, the CDR3 is TGTGCCAGCAGCTCAGGGTTTACAACTAATGAAAAACTGTTTTTT.

The rearrangement joins TRBV6-2 or TRBV6-3 to TRBJ1-1, with 10 bases aligning to TRBD1. J gave up 3 bases and V 2 bases, and 3 bases lay outside the gene matches. Germline V gene data show CDR1 as MNHEY and CDR2 as SVGEGT. The CDR3 consists of 15 residues. The CDR3 DNA reads TGTGCCAGCAGTTACGCCGGACAGGGGGACACTGAAGCTTTCTTT. This translates into CASSYAGQGDTEAFF.

V is TRBV6-2 or TRBV6-3 and J is TRBJ2-1; TRBD1 matches at 7 bases. V was clipped by 2 bases and J by 10 bases; unmatched bases: 2. The CDR3 sequence is 12 residues long. Germline V lookup: CDR1 MNHEY, CDR2 SVGEGT. CDR3 residues: CASSYGGQEQFF. CDR3 bases: TGTGCCAGCAGTTACGGGGGACAGGAGCAGTTCTTC.

The chain has TRBV30 and TRBJ2-1, with a weak D call TRBD1 (6 bases). The germline gives CDR1 GTSNPN, CDR2 SVGIG (reference sequence). V lost 3 bases, J lost 5 bases, and 11 bases lay in between. The CDR3 is 13 amino acids. CDR3 residues: CAWSTGIDNEQFF. In DNA form, the CDR3 reads TGTGCCTGGAGCACAGGGATCGACAATGAGCAGTTCTTC. Full variable domain (rest looked up from reference TRBV30 and TRBJ2-1): SQTIHQWPATLVQPVGSPLSLECTVEGTSNPNLYWYRQAAGRGLQLLFYSVGIGQISSEVPQNLSASRPQDRQFILSSKKLLLSDSGFYLCAWSTGIDNEQFFGPGTRLTVL.

This clone has a single count. The CDR3 region is CAITPDRVHGYTF. CDR3 sequence (DNA): TGTGCCATCACCCCGGACAGGGTTCATGGCTACACCTTC. This sequence joins TRBV10-3 and TRBJ1-2; 8 bases are shared with TRBD1. V was clipped by 7 bases and J by 6 bases; unmatched bases: 7. This CDR3 is 13 amino acids long. The V gene's germline CDR1 is ENHRY and CDR2 SYGVKD.

The V and J genes are TRBV5-1 and TRBJ2-7, with 10 bases aligning to TRBD1. Trimming cost V 4 bases and J 1 base; bases outside gene matches: 5. The CDR3 extends over 15 amino acids. Germline CDR1 is SGHRS and CDR2 is YFSETQ. The CDR3 is CASSGDRGGSYEQYF. CDR3 nucleotide sequence: TGCGCCAGCAGCGGGGACAGGGGAGGATCCTACGAGCAGTACTTC.